One and the same sample provided the 27 T cell receptor beta chains below, sequenced in a study of blood T cell repertoires in COVID-19. Generated by immunoSEQ multiplex PCR, the TCRdb table keeps only in-frame clones and is missing some. The sample has about 330,000 clones, 87% seen once; the top ten hold under 6%. What was sequenced was PBMCs or T cells enriched from blood (not recorded which). The receptors stem from a woman between 25 and 40 years old who had recovered from COVID-19.

The chain combines TRBV18 with TRBJ2-5, with a tentative D call TRBD2 (7 bases). CDR1 is KGHSH and CDR2 is LQKENI in the germline V gene. CDR3 size: 15 residues. Trimming shortened V by 3 bases and J by 5 bases, and 16 bases separated the two germline ends. The CDR3 spells CASSPEFGGRETQYF. DNA of the CDR3: TGTGCCAGCTCACCGGAATTCGGGGGGCGGGAGACCCAGTACTTC. The complete variable domain, with remaining parts taken from reference TRBV18 and TRBJ2-5, reads NAGVMQNPRHLVRRRGQEARLRCSPMKGHSHVYWYRQLPEEGLKFMVYLQKENIIDESGMPKERFSAEFPKEGPSILRIQQVVRGDSAAYFCASSPEFGGRETQYFGPGTRLLVL.

The chain uses TRBV30 and TRBJ1-1; 11 nucleotides align to TRBD1. The V segment lost 8 bases and the J segment 7 bases; nucleotides outside the gene matches: 9. CDR3 length: 13 residues. Germline V gives CDR1 GTSNPN, CDR2 SVGIG (reference sequence). This CDR3 is CAGGQGASNEAFF. The CDR3 region has the DNA TGTGCCGGCGGACAGGGGGCTTCTAATGAAGCTTTCTTT.

Here the CDR3 DNA reads TGCGCCAGCAGCCCGGACAGGACGAACACCGGGGAGCTGTTTTTT. As protein: CASSPDRTNTGELFF. The chain combines TRBV5-1 with TRBJ2-2; 7 bases agree with TRBD1. The CDR3 extends over 15 amino acids. V lost 4 bases to trimming and J lost 0 bases; unmatched junction nucleotides: 3. Germline CDR1 is SGHRS and CDR2 is YFSETQ.

This sequence joins TRBV11-2 and TRBJ2-1; D possibly corresponds to TRBD2 (6 bases). This CDR3 comprises 18 residues. V lost 5 bases, J lost 0 bases, and 20 bases lay in between. The germline V gene encodes CDR1 SGHAT and CDR2 FQNNGV. The CDR3 sequence is CASSPPGLGRSSYNEQFF. The CDR3 DNA reads TGTGCCAGCAGCCCCCCGGGGCTAGGGAGGAGCTCCTACAATGAGCAGTTCTTC. Variable domain in full (rest from reference TRBV11-2 and TRBJ2-1): EAGVAQSPRYKIIEKRQSVAFWCNPISGHATLYWYQQILGQGPKLLIQFQNNGVVDDSQLPKDRFSAERLKGVDSTLKIQPAKLEDSAVYLCASSPPGLGRSSYNEQFFGPGTRLTVL.

The rearrangement links TRBV5-1 to TRBJ2-7; tentative D call: TRBD1 (6 bases). The CDR3 has 16 amino acids. V was clipped by 1 base and J by 3 bases, with 17 bases between them. Germline CDR1 SGHRS, CDR2 YFSETQ. CDR3 amino acids: CASSLQPWTEDYEQYF. DNA of the CDR3: TGCGCCAGCAGCTTGCAGCCTTGGACAGAGGACTACGAGCAGTACTTC. Full variable domain (rest looked up from reference TRBV5-1 and TRBJ2-7): KAGVTQTPRYLIKTRGQQVTLSCSPISGHRSVSWYQQTPGQGLQFLFEYFSETQRNKGNFPGRFSGRQFSNSRSEMNVSTLELGDSALYLCASSLQPWTEDYEQYFGPGTRLTVT.

The gene calls are TRBV9 and TRBJ2-5; no reliable D call. The V end lost 0 bases, the J end lost 5 bases, and 8 bases lay between the germline ends. CDR1 and CDR2 from the germline V gene are SGDLS and YYNGEE. The CDR3 runs 13 residues. CDR3 coding DNA: TGTGCCAGCAGCGTAGCCCTAGACGAGACCCAGTACTTC. This translates into CASSVALDETQYF.

The genes are TRBV24-1 and TRBJ2-1, with TRBD1 matching 7 bases. The CDR3 has 16 residues. Trimming cost V 8 bases and J 7 bases; bases outside gene matches: 16. Per germline, CDR1 KGHDR and CDR2 SFDVKD. In DNA form, the CDR3 reads TGTGCCACCATGGGGATCGGTCCAGGGGGATCAAATGAGCAGTTCTTC. As protein: CATMGIGPGGSNEQFF.

This rearrangement joins TRBV25-1 to TRBJ2-6; D gene unclear. CDR3 length: 16 residues. V was cut by 0 bases and J by 7 bases, with 13 bases left in between. In germline, CDR1 is MGHDK, CDR2 SYGVNS. For the CDR3, the DNA is TGTGCCAGCAGTGAATATCGGAGCAACGGAGCCAACGTCCTGACTTTC. This encodes CASSEYRSNGANVLTF.

The chain recombines TRBV6-5 with TRBJ1-2; 7 bases map to TRBD1. Trimming removed 6 bases from V and 6 bases from J; junction bases left unmatched: 10. This CDR3 spans 14 amino acids. Germline CDR1 and CDR2: MNHEY and SVGAGI. The CDR3 loop reads CASRIGGLMDGYTF. The CDR3 DNA reads TGTGCCAGCAGAATAGGGGGCTTGATGGATGGCTACACCTTC.

This clone was counted only a few times. V usage is TRBV6-5 and J usage is TRBJ1-1; tentatively, D is TRBD1 (6 bases). Trimming pared 10 bases from V and 4 bases from J, leaving 16 bases between. Germline CDR1 reads MNHEY; CDR2 reads SVGAGI. The CDR3 contains 13 residues. The CDR3 coding sequence is TGTGCCACCAAGAGCCGACAGGCCACTGAAGCTTTCTTT. It translates to CATKSRQATEAFF.

The rearrangement joins TRBV9 to TRBJ1-2; D is undetermined. The V gene lost 1 base and the J gene lost 2 bases, with 15 bases spanning the gap. This CDR3 spans 16 amino acids. Germline V CDR1 and CDR2: SGDLS, YYNGEE. CDR3: CASSVISGSGNYGYTF. The CDR3 DNA reads as TGTGCCAGCAGCGTAATTTCGGGTTCCGGGAACTATGGCTACACCTTC.

The rearrangement links TRBV24-1 to TRBJ2-2, with unresolved D. Germline-derived CDR1 and CDR2 are KGHDR and SFDVKD. V lost 4 bases and J 6 bases, leaving 14 bases between the germline ends. The CDR3 runs 15 residues. This chain's CDR3 is CATSESNGVAGELFF. CDR3 coding DNA: TGTGCCACCAGTGAATCGAACGGAGTCGCCGGGGAGCTGTTTTTT.

The chain joins TRBV30 to TRBJ1-5; perhaps TRBD1 as D (5 bases). The CDR3 extends over 13 amino acids. Germline CDR1 is GTSNPN and CDR2 is SVGIG (reference sequence). V was pared by 1 base and J by 7 bases, with 11 bases between. CDR3 in DNA: TGTGCCTGGAGTGGCGGGACGGCCCAGCCCCAGCATTTT. Its protein product is CAWSGGTAQPQHF.

The chain has TRBV5-1 and TRBJ2-3; weak D call: TRBD2 (6 bases). Trimming cost V 4 bases and J 2 bases, with 11 bases left between them. The CDR3 is made up of 14 amino acids. Germline CDR1 is SGHRS and CDR2 is YFSETQ. Here the CDR3 DNA reads TGCGCCAGCAGCGAAGGGACTCACACAGATACGCAGTATTTT. This gives the protein CASSEGTHTDTQYF.

In this sample, this clone turned up a few times. The chain has TRBV11-2 and TRBJ1-2; TRBD1 agrees at 10 bases. The CDR3 runs 15 residues. Looked up from germline, CDR1 is SGHAT and CDR2 is FQNNGV. Trimming removed 4 bases from V and 4 bases from J; junction bases left unmatched: 6. The CDR3 sequence: CASSSLTGGVYGYTF. CDR3 nucleotide sequence: TGTGCCAGCAGCTCGTTGACAGGGGGCGTCTATGGCTACACCTTC.

J is TRBJ1-5 and V is TRBV27; TRBD1 is a possible D gene (6 bases). The CDR3 length is 17 residues. The germline gives CDR1 MNHEY, CDR2 SMNVEV (reference sequence). With 6 bases removed from V and 0 bases from J, the gap between germline ends came to 18 bases. Here the CDR3 DNA reads TGTGCCAGCAGCCCGGGCCGGACAGCATATAGCAATCAGCCCCAGCATTTT. This gives the protein CASSPGRTAYSNQPQHF.

The rearrangement links TRBV5-1 to TRBJ2-2, with 8 bases matching TRBD2. The CDR3 loop spans 16 amino acids. CDR1 is SGHRS, CDR2 YFSETQ, per germline. V shed 2 bases, J shed 1 base, and the junction held 4 bases outside the gene matches. CDR3 nucleotide sequence: TGCGCCAGCAGCTTCGGACTAGCTTTGAACACCGGGGAGCTGTTTTTT. It yields the protein CASSFGLALNTGELFF.

The table lists this clone with many counts. The rearrangement joins TRBV6-1 to TRBJ1-6; possibly TRBD1 for D (5 bases). The V gene's germline CDR1 is MNHNS and CDR2 SASEGT. The ends were cut back, 2 bases at V and 3 bases at J, with 17 bases in the middle. The CDR3 is 18 residues long. CDR3 amino acids: CASSEMEGIRVYNSPLHF. Written as DNA, the CDR3 is TGTGCCAGCAGTGAAATGGAAGGAATCAGGGTCTATAATTCACCCCTCCACTTT.

This chain connects TRBV5-1 to TRBJ2-1, with 7 bases fitting TRBD1. CDR3 size: 16 residues. After removal of 0 bases from V and 0 bases from J, the junction contained 3 bases not matched to a gene. Germline CDR1 SGHRS, CDR2 YFSETQ. This CDR3 is CASSLGGGSSYNEQFF. DNA for the CDR3: TGCGCCAGCAGCTTGGGAGGGGGCAGCTCCTACAATGAGCAGTTCTTC.

This sequence joins TRBV6-5 and TRBJ1-1; possible D gene TRBD1, 6 bases. Germline assignment: CDR1 MNHEY and CDR2 SVGAGI. V was trimmed by 4 bases and J by 6 bases, leaving 15 bases between them. This CDR3 is built from 14 residues. The CDR3 sequence: CASSFGQPFPEAFF. The CDR3 DNA is TGTGCCAGCAGTTTTGGACAGCCCTTTCCTGAAGCTTTCTTT.

The chain uses TRBV9 and TRBJ2-3; TRBD2 aligns across 13 bases. The V gene's germline CDR1 is SGDLS and CDR2 YYNGEE. The CDR3 consists of 20 residues. Unmatched junction bases numbered 12, after V lost 2 bases and J lost 0 bases. The CDR3 loop is CASSVGLAGRASQSTDTQYF. The CDR3 coding sequence is TGTGCCAGCAGCGTGGGACTAGCGGGGCGGGCGAGCCAAAGCACAGATACGCAGTATTTT. The full variable domain, completed using reference TRBV9 and TRBJ2-3, is DSGVTQTPKHLITATGQRVTLRCSPRSGDLSVYWYQQSLDQGLQFLIQYYNGEERAKGNILERFSAQQFPDLHSELNLSSLELGDSALYFCASSVGLAGRASQSTDTQYFGPGTRLTVL.

V is TRBV11-2 and J is TRBJ1-1; D ambiguous. This CDR3 has 13 amino acids. The V gene's germline CDR1 is SGHAT and CDR2 FQNNGV. Trimming pared 4 bases from V and 3 bases from J, leaving 9 bases between. CDR3: CASSSHRDTEAFF. The CDR3 DNA follows: TGTGCCAGCAGCTCCCACCGGGACACTGAAGCTTTCTTT.

V and J are TRBV30 and TRBJ2-2; D remains ambiguous. Germline loops: CDR1 GTSNPN, CDR2 SVGIG (reference sequence). CDR3 length equals 10 residues. Trimming removed 4 bases at V and 6 bases at J, with 3 bases between. The CDR3 bases are TGTGCCTGGAAGCCCGGGGAGCTGTTTTTT. It specifies CAWKPGELFF.

This chain links TRBV10-3 with TRBJ1-2; D is unclear. The CDR3 has 15 residues. CDR1 and CDR2 from the germline V gene are ENHRY and SYGVKD. V lost 2 bases to trimming and J lost 5 bases, with 15 bases between them. The CDR3 loop is CAISERVGGVYGYTF. CDR3 nucleotide sequence: TGTGCCATCAGTGAGCGCGTTGGTGGAGTTTATGGCTACACCTTC.

The J gene is TRBJ1-5, the V gene TRBV7-2, with TRBD1 matching 10 bases. CDR1 and CDR2 from the germline V gene are SGHTA and FQGNSA. This CDR3 comprises 17 residues. V trimming: 1 base; J trimming: 2 bases; junction bases outside the gene matches: 5. The DNA of the CDR3 is TGTGCCAGCAGCTTAGGACGGGACAGGGGACGCAATCAGCCCCAGCATTTT. Protein sequence: CASSLGRDRGRNQPQHF.

Only a few counts were recorded for this clone. The chain uses TRBV7-2 and TRBJ2-1; 8 bases fit TRBD1. The V segment lost 1 base and the J segment 4 bases; nucleotides outside the gene matches: 0. CDR1 and CDR2 (germline): SGHTA, FQGNSA. The CDR3 loop spans 14 amino acids. Here the CDR3 reads CASSLGQGYNEQFF. CDR3 coding DNA: TGTGCCAGCAGCTTAGGACAGGGGTACAATGAGCAGTTCTTC. The full variable domain, in which reference TRBV7-2 and TRBJ2-1 provide the parts outside the CDR3, is GAGVSQSPSNKVTEKGKDVELRCDPISGHTALYWYRQSLGQGLEFLIYFQGNSAPDKSGLPSDRFSAERTGGSVSTLTIQRTQQEDSAVYLCASSLGQGYNEQFFGPGTRLTVL.

The chain links TRBV30 to TRBJ1-2, with a possible D match to TRBD1 (6 bases). Germline CDR1 is GTSNPN and CDR2 is SVGIG (reference sequence). The CDR3 contains 12 residues. V was clipped by 4 bases and J by 2 bases, with 8 bases between them. In nucleotides, the CDR3 is TGTGCCTGGACACAGGGAAACTATGGCTACACCTTC. As protein: CAWTQGNYGYTF.